This TCR beta chain was observed in a study of blood T cell repertoires in COVID-19. Profiled with immunoSEQ multiplex PCR; TCRdb holds only in-frame clones, not every one. The sample yields under 350,000 clones, about 89% seen once. This TCR was sampled from a woman aged 40 to 55 who had recovered from COVID-19. Sequenced input: PBMCs or T cells enriched from blood (not recorded which).

The CDR3 bases are TGTGCCATCAGAAGAACCGGGACAGGACCCACTGAAGCTTTCTTT. It specifies CAIRRTGTGPTEAFF. The V gene is TRBV10-3, the J gene TRBJ1-1, with 8 positions matching TRBD1. The V gene's germline CDR1 is ENHRY and CDR2 SYGVKD. The CDR3 length is 15 residues. Trimming removed 6 bases from V and 4 bases from J; junction bases left unmatched: 10.